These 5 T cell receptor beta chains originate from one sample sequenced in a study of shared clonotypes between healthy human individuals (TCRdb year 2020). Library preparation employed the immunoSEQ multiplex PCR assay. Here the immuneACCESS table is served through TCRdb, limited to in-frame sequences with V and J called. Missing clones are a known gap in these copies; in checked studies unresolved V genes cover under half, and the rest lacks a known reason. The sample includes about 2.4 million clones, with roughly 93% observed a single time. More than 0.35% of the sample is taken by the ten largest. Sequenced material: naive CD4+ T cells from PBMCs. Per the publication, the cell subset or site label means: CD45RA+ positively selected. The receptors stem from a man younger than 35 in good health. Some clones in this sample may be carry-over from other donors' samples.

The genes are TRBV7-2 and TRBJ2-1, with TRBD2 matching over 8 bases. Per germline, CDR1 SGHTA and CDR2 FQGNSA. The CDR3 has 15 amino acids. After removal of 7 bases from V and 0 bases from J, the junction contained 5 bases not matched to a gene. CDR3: CASTRTSSSYNEQFF. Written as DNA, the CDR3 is TGTGCCAGCACGAGGACTAGCAGCTCCTACAATGAGCAGTTCTTC.

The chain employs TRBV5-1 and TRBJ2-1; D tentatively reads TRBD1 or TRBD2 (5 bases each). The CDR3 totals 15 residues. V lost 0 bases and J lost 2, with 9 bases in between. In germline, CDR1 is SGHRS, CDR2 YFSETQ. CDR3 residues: CASSLVTGPYNEQFF. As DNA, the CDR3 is TGCGCCAGCAGCTTGGTAACGGGGCCCTACAATGAGCAGTTCTTC.

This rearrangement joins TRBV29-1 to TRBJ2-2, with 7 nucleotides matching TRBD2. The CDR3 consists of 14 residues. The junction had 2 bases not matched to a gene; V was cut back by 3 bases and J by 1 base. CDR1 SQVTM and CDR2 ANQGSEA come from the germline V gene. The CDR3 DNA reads TGCAGCGTTGAGGCTAGCGGGAACACCGGGGAGCTGTTTTTT. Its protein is CSVEASGNTGELFF.

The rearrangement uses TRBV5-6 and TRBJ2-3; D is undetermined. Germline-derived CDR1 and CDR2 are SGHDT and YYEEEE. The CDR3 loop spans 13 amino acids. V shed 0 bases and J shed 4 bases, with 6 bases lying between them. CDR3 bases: TGTGCCAGCAGCTTGGGACCTTCAGATACGCAGTATTTT. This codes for CASSLGPSDTQYF.

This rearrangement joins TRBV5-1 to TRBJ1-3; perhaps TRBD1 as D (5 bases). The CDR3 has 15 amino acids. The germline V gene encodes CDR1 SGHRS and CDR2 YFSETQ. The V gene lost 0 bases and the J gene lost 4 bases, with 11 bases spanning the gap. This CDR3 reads CASSLGPTEGNTIYF. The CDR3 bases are TGCGCCAGCAGCTTGGGGCCGACAGAAGGAAACACCATATATTTT.